The present TCR beta chain was sequenced within a study of T cell clonotyping in hematopoietic cell transplantation. With 5 bases removed from V and 15 bases from J, the gap between germline ends came to 14 bases. The CDR3 loop spans 12 amino acids. Germline V gene data show CDR1 as MNHEY and CDR2 as SMNVEV (reference sequence). General study results and limits: After transplant, recipient diversity fell while pathologically expanded clonotypes grew through day 180. Higher Inverse Simpson Index values in graft donor and pretransplant recipient predicted broader posttransplant TCR diversity. At the given depth, recipient repertoires were over 95% de novo clonotypes. Cells were unsorted, so CD4 and CD8 contributions were not separated.

Some clones are missing from TCRdb's copy, which holds only in-frame ones; the method was immunoSEQ multiplex PCR. The top ten hold approximately 5.4% of the sample, which has about 47,000 clones, about four fifths seen once. Time point in this sample: recipient sample about 28 days before transplant, after cytoreduction. For this clone: What it binds is unknown.

The chain uses TRBV27 and TRBJ1-6; tentatively, D is TRBD1 (6 bases). This receptor was obtained from a man in his fifties or sixties with myelodysplastic syndrome. Some clones in this sample may be carry-over from other donors' samples. The specimen comprised peripheral blood mononuclear cells, sampled before stem cell transplant. The CDR3 sequence is CASSASGASLHF. The CDR3, as DNA: TGTGCCAGCAGTGCCTCGGGGGCGAGCCTCCACTTT.